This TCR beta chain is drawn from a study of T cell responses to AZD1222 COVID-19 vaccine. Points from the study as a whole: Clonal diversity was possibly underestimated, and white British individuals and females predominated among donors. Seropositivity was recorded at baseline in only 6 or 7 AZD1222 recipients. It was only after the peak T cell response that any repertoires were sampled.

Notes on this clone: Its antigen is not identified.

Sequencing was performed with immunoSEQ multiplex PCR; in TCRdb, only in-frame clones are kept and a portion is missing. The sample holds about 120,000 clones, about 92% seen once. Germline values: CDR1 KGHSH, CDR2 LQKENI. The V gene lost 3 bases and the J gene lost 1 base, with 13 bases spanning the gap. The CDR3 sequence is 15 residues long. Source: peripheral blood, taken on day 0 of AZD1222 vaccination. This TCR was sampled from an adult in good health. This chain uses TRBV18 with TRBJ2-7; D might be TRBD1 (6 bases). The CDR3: CASSPTQGPSYEQYF. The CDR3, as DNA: TGTGCCAGCTCACCGACGCAGGGGCCTTCCTACGAGCAGTACTTC.